This T cell receptor beta chain was observed in a study of blood T cell repertoires in COVID-19. Germline trimming cut 0 bases from V and 4 bases from J; bases unmatched to any gene: 4. Germline V gene lookup returns CDR1 MGHRA and CDR2 YSYEKL. This CDR3 is 15 amino acids long. Clones were sequenced by immunoSEQ multiplex PCR, and TCRdb holds only the in-frame ones, with some missing. The profile covers about 95,000 clones, with approximately 80% appearing a single time and 4% to 5.5% taken by the ten largest. The sequencing sample was made of peripheral blood. The source is a man older than 75 with COVID-19, enrolled during active disease. The V gene is TRBV4-1, the J gene TRBJ2-5; 8 bases map to TRBD1. The DNA for the CDR3 is TGCGCCAGCAGCCAAGATGACAGGGGTAGAGAGACCCAGTACTTC. It yields the protein CASSQDDRGRETQYF.